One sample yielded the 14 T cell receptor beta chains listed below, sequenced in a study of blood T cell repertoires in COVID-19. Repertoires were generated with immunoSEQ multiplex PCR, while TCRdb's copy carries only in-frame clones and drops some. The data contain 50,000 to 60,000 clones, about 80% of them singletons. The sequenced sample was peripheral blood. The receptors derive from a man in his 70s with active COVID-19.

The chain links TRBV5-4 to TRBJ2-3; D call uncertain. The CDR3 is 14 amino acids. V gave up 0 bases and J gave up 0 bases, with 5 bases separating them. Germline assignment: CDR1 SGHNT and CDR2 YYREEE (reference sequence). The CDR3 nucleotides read TGTGCCAGCAGCTTGGGGGCTAGCACAGATACGCAGTATTTT. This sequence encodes CASSLGASTDTQYF.

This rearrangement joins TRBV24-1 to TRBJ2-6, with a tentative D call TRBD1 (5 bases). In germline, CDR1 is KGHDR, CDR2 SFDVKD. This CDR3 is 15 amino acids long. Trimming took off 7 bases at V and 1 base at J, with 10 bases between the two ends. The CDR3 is CATSPRVSGANVLTF. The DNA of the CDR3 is TGTGCCACCAGCCCCAGGGTTTCTGGGGCCAACGTCCTGACTTTC.

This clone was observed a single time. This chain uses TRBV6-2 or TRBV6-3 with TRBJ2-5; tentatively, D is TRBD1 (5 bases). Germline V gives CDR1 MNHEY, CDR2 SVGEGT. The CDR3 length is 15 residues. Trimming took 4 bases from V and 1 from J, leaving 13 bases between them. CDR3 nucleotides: TGTGCCAGCAGTTTAAGGGGTTCCGGCCAAGAGACCCAGTACTTC. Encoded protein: CASSLRGSGQETQYF.

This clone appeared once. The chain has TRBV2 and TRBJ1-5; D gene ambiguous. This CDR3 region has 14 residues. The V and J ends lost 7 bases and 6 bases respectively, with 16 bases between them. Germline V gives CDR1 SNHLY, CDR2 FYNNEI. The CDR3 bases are TGTGCCAGCACCGACCGGGGAAGGAGTCAGCCCCAGCATTTT. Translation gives CASTDRGRSQPQHF.

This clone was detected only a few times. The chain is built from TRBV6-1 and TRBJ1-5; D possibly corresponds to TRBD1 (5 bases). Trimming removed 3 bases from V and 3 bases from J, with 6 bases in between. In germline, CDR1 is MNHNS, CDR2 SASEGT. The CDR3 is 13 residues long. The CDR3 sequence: CASSETVNQPQHF. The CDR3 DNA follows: TGTGCCAGCAGTGAGACAGTCAATCAGCCCCAGCATTTT.

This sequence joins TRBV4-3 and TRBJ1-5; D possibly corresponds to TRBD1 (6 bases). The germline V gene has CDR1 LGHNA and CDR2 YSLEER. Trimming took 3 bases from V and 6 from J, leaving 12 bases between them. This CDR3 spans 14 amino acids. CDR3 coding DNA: TGCGCCAGCAGCCACGGGCAGGGGAGTCAGCCCCAGCATTTT. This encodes CASSHGQGSQPQHF.

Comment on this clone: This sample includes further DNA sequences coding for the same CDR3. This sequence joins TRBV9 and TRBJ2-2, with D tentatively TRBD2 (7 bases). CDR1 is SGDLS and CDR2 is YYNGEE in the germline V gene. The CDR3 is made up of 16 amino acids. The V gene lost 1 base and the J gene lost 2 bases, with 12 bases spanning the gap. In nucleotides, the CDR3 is TGTGCCAGCAGCGTATCGGGGGGCGCTAACACCGGGGAGCTGTTTTTT. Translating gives CASSVSGGANTGELFF.

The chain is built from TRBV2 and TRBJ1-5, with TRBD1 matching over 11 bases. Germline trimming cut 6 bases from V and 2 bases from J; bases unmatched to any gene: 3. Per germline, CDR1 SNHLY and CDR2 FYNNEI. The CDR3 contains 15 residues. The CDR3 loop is CASSGQGAGNQPQHF. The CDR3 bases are TGTGCCAGCAGCGGACAGGGGGCCGGCAATCAGCCCCAGCATTTT.

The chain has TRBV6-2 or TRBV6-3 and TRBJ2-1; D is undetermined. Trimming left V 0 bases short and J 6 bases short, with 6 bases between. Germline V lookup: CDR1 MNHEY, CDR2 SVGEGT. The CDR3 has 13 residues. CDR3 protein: CASSYSTGNEQFF. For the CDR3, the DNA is TGTGCCAGCAGTTACTCTACTGGCAATGAGCAGTTCTTC.

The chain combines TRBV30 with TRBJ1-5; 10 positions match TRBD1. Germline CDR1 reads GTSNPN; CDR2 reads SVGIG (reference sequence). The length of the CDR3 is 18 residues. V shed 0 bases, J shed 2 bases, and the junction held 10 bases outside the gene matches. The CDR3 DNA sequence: TGTGCCTGGAGTGTAAGGGACAGGGGACGGTTTGGCAATCAGCCCCAGCATTTT. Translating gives CAWSVRDRGRFGNQPQHF.

The CDR3 DNA reads TGTGCCAGCAGCGTAGCTACGGGTCGTAATTCACCCCTCCACTTT. This translates into CASSVATGRNSPLHF. The chain combines TRBV9 with TRBJ1-6; unclear D gene. The CDR3 is 15 amino acids. V lost 0 bases to trimming and J lost 6 bases, with 10 bases between them. Germline-derived CDR1 and CDR2 are SGDLS and YYNGEE. Full variable domain (outside the CDR3, taken from reference TRBV9 and TRBJ1-6): DSGVTQTPKHLITATGQRVTLRCSPRSGDLSVYWYQQSLDQGLQFLIQYYNGEERAKGNILERFSAQQFPDLHSELNLSSLELGDSALYFCASSVATGRNSPLHFGNGTRLTVT.

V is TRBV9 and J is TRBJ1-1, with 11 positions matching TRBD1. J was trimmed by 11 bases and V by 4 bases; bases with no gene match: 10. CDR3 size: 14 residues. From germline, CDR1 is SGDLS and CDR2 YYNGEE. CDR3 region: CASSSGQGVPRAFF. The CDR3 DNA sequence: TGTGCCAGCAGCTCGGGACAGGGGGTACCCAGGGCTTTCTTT.

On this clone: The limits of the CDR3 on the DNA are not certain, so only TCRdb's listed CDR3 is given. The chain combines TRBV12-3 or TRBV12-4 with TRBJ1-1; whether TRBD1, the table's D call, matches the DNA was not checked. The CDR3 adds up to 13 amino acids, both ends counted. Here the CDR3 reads CASSFAQGAEDFF.

CDR3 nucleotides: TGTGCCAGCAGCTTAGCGGCGACAGGGTCAGATACGCAGTATTTT. This encodes CASSLAATGSDTQYF. The chain recombines TRBV7-9 with TRBJ2-3; 7 nucleotides line up with TRBD1. The CDR3 is made up of 15 amino acids. The germline gives CDR1 SEHNR, CDR2 FQNEAQ (reference sequence). V was clipped by 0 bases and J by 4 bases; unmatched bases: 4.